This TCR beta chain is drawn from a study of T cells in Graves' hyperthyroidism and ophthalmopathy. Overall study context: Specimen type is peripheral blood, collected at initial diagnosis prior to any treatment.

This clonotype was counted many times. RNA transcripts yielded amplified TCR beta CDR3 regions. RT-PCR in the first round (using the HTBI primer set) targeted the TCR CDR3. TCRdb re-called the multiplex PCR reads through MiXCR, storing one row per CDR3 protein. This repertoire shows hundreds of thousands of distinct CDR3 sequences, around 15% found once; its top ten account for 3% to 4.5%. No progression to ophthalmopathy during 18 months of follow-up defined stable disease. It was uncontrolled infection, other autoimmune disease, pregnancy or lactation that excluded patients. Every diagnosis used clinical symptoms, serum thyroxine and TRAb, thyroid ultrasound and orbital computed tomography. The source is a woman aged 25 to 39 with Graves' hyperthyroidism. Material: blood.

The CDR3 loop is CASSPTYRQGHSNQPQHF. CDR3 sequence (DNA): TGTGCCAGCAGTCCCACATATAGACAGGGCCATAGCAATCAGCCCCAGCATTTT. The genes are TRBV27 and TRBJ1-5; 7 bases are a match to TRBD1. The CDR3 runs 18 residues. Germline CDR1 reads MNHEY; CDR2 reads SMNVEV (reference sequence). After removal of 5 bases from V and 0 bases from J, the junction contained 13 bases not matched to a gene.